This TCR beta chain was captured by sequencing in a study of blood T cell repertoires in COVID-19. Study-level background: Some COVID-19 samples were acute and others convalescent; all came from the United States, Italy and Spain. T cells, B-cell-depleted T cells, or PBMCs provided the cDNA or gDNA that served as material.

Per the original methods: Reference gene primer amplification gave nucleated cell count estimates. TCRdb keeps only in-frame clones here, not all; method: immunoSEQ multiplex PCR. V, J and clone size are those of that table, while D and trimming were read from the DNA. The table shows about 16,000 clones, with about 88% occurring only once. Seattle cases were enrolled at active infection and followed longitudinally. Between the trimmed V and J ends, which lost 5 bases and 5 bases, there was a span of 12 bases. CDR3 length equals 14 residues. CDR1 and CDR2 from the germline V gene are MNHEY and SVGAGI.

The receptor's source is a woman aged 80 or over with COVID-19, enrolled during active disease. Sequencing used peripheral blood. The chain joins TRBV6-5 to TRBJ1-4, with D perhaps matching TRBD1 (5 bases). DNA of the CDR3: TGTGCCAGCAGTATCCGGGACTTAAATGAAAAACTGTTTTTT. Its protein product is CASSIRDLNEKLFF.